The 31 T cell receptor beta chains presented below share a single source sample, sequenced in a study of shared clonotypes between healthy human individuals. Here immunoSEQ multiplex PCR was the method, and the copy in TCRdb shows in-frame clones only, minus some. The table records about 2.5 million clones, 85% to 95% of them present only once. The sample was naive CD4+ T cells from PBMCs. Subset of the sample: CD45RA+ positively selected. These receptor sequences come from a man aged 18 to 29 in good health. Some clones in this sample may be carry-over from other donors' samples.

The genes are TRBV6-6 and TRBJ1-4; D remains ambiguous. The ends were cut back, 0 bases at V and 8 bases at J, with 10 bases in the middle. This CDR3 has 14 residues. Germline V gene lookup returns CDR1 MNHNY and CDR2 SVGAGI (reference sequence). The CDR3 region has the DNA TGTGCCAGCAGTTACTCGATACAGTCAGAAAAACTGTTTTTT. Protein: CASSYSIQSEKLFF.

The CDR3 bases are TGTGCCAGCAGCGATGTTTTAAATACGCAGTATTTT. Residues: CASSDVLNTQYF. The V call is TRBV14, the J call TRBJ2-3; D is uncertain. The germline V gene has CDR1 SGHDN and CDR2 FVKESK. V gave up 5 bases and J gave up 7 bases, with 10 bases separating them. The length of the CDR3 is 12 residues.

This rearrangement joins TRBV28 to TRBJ1-1; D perhaps matches TRBD1 (5 bases). Germline assignment: CDR1 MDHEN and CDR2 SYDVKM. Trimming shortened V by 3 bases and J by 1 base, and 9 bases separated the two germline ends. This CDR3 is built from 14 residues. The CDR3 region is CASSFRGANTEAFF. The CDR3, as DNA: TGTGCCAGCAGTTTTAGGGGAGCGAACACTGAAGCTTTCTTT.

The chain uses TRBV19 and TRBJ2-7; D is ambiguous. V lost 4 bases, J lost 0 bases, and 19 bases lay in between. Germline V gene data show CDR1 as LNHDA and CDR2 as SQIVND (reference sequence). This CDR3 comprises 17 residues. DNA for the CDR3: TGTGCCAGTAGTAGGGTGTCAGGCACGAAGAGCTCCTACGAGCAGTACTTC. The encoded protein is CASSRVSGTKSSYEQYF.

The J gene is TRBJ1-3, the V gene TRBV5-1; the D is unclear. This CDR3 has 14 amino acids. The V end was cut by 2 bases, the J end by 0 bases, with 6 bases between. Germline V gene lookup returns CDR1 SGHRS and CDR2 YFSETQ. For the CDR3, the DNA is TGCGCCAGCAGCTTATCAAACTCTGGAAACACCATATATTTT. Its translation: CASSLSNSGNTIYF. Full variable domain (outside the CDR3, taken from reference TRBV5-1 and TRBJ1-3): KAGVTQTPRYLIKTRGQQVTLSCSPISGHRSVSWYQQTPGQGLQFLFEYFSETQRNKGNFPGRFSGRQFSNSRSEMNVSTLELGDSALYLCASSLSNSGNTIYFGEGSWLTVV.

The genes are TRBV29-1 and TRBJ1-1; D unresolved. Trimming took 3 bases from V and 1 from J, leaving 15 bases between them. CDR1 and CDR2 from the germline V gene are SQVTM and ANQGSEA. The CDR3 loop spans 15 amino acids. CDR3 sequence (DNA): TGCAGCGTTGATTGGTCAAAAACTTGGAACACTGAAGCTTTCTTT. Translated, it gives CSVDWSKTWNTEAFF.

V usage is TRBV19 and J usage is TRBJ1-5, with a weak D call TRBD1 (5 bases). Between the trimmed V and J ends, which lost 11 bases and 4 bases, there was a span of 21 bases. The CDR3 consists of 15 residues. CDR1 LNHDA and CDR2 SQIVND come from the germline V gene (reference sequence). CDR3 nucleotides: TGTGCCTCAGCGGGGGGGGGTTTGGCAAATCAGCCCCAGCATTTT. It encodes CASAGGGLANQPQHF.

This chain connects TRBV18 to TRBJ2-2, with 8 bases identical to TRBD1. Losses at the gene ends were 5 bases for V and 0 bases for J; bases not matched to a gene: 2. Germline V CDR1 and CDR2: KGHSH, LQKENI. The CDR3 covers 15 residues. The CDR3 here is CASSAGQANTGELFF. The CDR3, as DNA: TGTGCCAGCTCAGCGGGACAGGCGAACACCGGGGAGCTGTTTTTT.

The chain couples TRBV2 to TRBJ2-7; 9 nucleotides align to TRBD2. The germline CDR1 and CDR2 sequences are SNHLY and FYNNEI. This CDR3 contains 16 residues. J lost 1 base, V lost 4 bases, and 8 bases had no gene match. CDR3 coding DNA: TGTGCCAGCAGTGGGGGGTCGACTAGCGGTTCCTACGAGCAGTACTTC. The encoded protein is CASSGGSTSGSYEQYF.

V and J are TRBV6-5 and TRBJ2-2, with a tentative D call TRBD2 (7 bases). CDR3 length equals 15 residues. V lost 6 bases and J 6 bases, leaving 17 bases between the germline ends. Germline CDR1 reads MNHEY; CDR2 reads SVGAGI. The CDR3, as DNA: TGTGCCAGCAGGCCCCTAGGGGGGGCGGCCGGGGAGCTGTTTTTT. This codes for CASRPLGGAAGELFF.

The V gene is TRBV4-2, the J gene TRBJ1-2; D gene ambiguous. V shed 4 bases and J shed 7 bases, with 19 bases lying between them. The CDR3 runs 15 residues. From germline, CDR1 is LGHNA and CDR2 YNFKEQ. The CDR3 loop is CASSLEFLTPGGYTF. DNA for the CDR3: TGTGCCAGCAGCCTAGAATTCTTGACCCCGGGTGGCTACACCTTC.

The V and J genes are TRBV27 and TRBJ2-1; a weak D match, TRBD2 (7 bases). The CDR3 has 16 amino acids. V lost 5 bases and J 2 bases, leaving 16 bases between the germline ends. CDR1 is MNHEY, CDR2 SMNVEV, per germline (reference sequence). The CDR3 sequence is CASSKIRGAPYNEQFF. The CDR3 bases are TGTGCCAGCAGTAAGATTCGGGGGGCCCCCTACAATGAGCAGTTCTTC.

With regard to this clone: The identical CDR3 is also encoded by other nucleotide sequences in the sample. The chain couples TRBV6-5 to TRBJ2-7; D assignment may be TRBD1 or TRBD2 (5 bases each). Deletions cut 2 bases from V and 6 bases from J, with 8 bases between. The CDR3 totals 12 residues. The germline CDR1 and CDR2 sequences are MNHEY and SVGAGI. The CDR3 loop is CASSYGGGEQYF. DNA of the CDR3: TGTGCCAGCAGTTACGGGGGTGGCGAGCAGTACTTC.

The rearrangement joins TRBV4-2 to TRBJ1-4, with D unresolved. The CDR3 length is 12 residues. Germline V gives CDR1 LGHNA, CDR2 YNFKEQ. Trimming left V 0 bases short and J 10 bases short, with 6 bases between. The CDR3 spells CASSQDLGKLFF. CDR3 nucleotide sequence: TGTGCCAGCAGCCAAGATTTAGGAAAACTGTTTTTT.

The rearrangement uses TRBV19 and TRBJ2-3, with 9 bases fitting TRBD1. The V gene's germline CDR1 is LNHDA and CDR2 SQIVND (reference sequence). Unmatched junction bases numbered 7, after V lost 4 bases and J lost 5 bases. The CDR3 consists of 15 residues. As DNA, the CDR3 is TGTGCCAGTAGTACCCGGGACAGGGTTGAAGATACGCAGTATTTT. This gives the protein CASSTRDRVEDTQYF. Using reference TRBV19 and TRBJ2-3 for the parts outside the CDR3, the full variable domain is DGGITQSPKYLFRKEGQNVTLSCEQNLNHDAMYWYRQDPGQGLRLIYYSQIVNDFQKGDIAEGYSVSREKKESFPLTVTSAQKNPTAFYLCASSTRDRVEDTQYFGPGTRLTVL.

The rearrangement links TRBV5-4 to TRBJ2-3, with TRBD2 identical over 10 bases. J gave up 0 bases and V 4 bases, and 11 bases lay outside the gene matches. From germline, CDR1 is SGHNT and CDR2 YYREEE (reference sequence). The CDR3 contains 18 residues. The CDR3 sequence is CASSRYARTSGSTDTQYF. The CDR3 region has the DNA TGTGCCAGCAGCCGATATGCCAGGACTAGCGGAAGCACAGATACGCAGTATTTT.

This clone was recorded once. Other DNA sequences from this sample encode an identical CDR3 as well. The rearrangement links TRBV11-2 to TRBJ2-7; D is perhaps TRBD1 (6 bases). Germline V gene sequence: CDR1 SGHAT, CDR2 FQNNGV. Trimming pared 0 bases from V and 6 bases from J, leaving 9 bases between. The CDR3 sequence is 13 residues long. Here the CDR3 reads CASSLDRGSEQYF. The CDR3 bases are TGTGCCAGCAGCTTAGATAGGGGGAGCGAGCAGTACTTC.

The genes are TRBV9 and TRBJ2-2; D is unresolved. V dropped 1 base and J dropped 3 bases, with 10 bases sitting between them. This CDR3 contains 15 residues. Germline loops: CDR1 SGDLS, CDR2 YYNGEE. CDR3 DNA sequence: TGTGCCAGCAGCGTATCGGGCTCATACACCGGGGAGCTGTTTTTT. Protein sequence: CASSVSGSYTGELFF.

The chain uses TRBV29-1 and TRBJ2-7; possibly TRBD2 for D (6 bases). CDR1 and CDR2 from the germline V gene are SQVTM and ANQGSEA. The ends were cut back, 6 bases at V and 0 bases at J, with 15 bases in the middle. The length of the CDR3 is 14 residues. This CDR3 is CSVRWRDHSYEQYF. The CDR3 DNA reads as TGCAGCGTACGATGGCGGGACCACTCCTACGAGCAGTACTTC.

The chain is built from TRBV9 and TRBJ1-3, with TRBD1 matching over 7 bases. Germline-derived CDR1 and CDR2 are SGDLS and YYNGEE. The CDR3 sequence is 14 residues long. The V gene end was trimmed by 3 bases and the J gene end by 7 bases; junction bases not matched to a gene: 7. CDR3 in amino acids: CASSGTTGVNTIYF. For the CDR3, the DNA is TGTGCCAGCAGCGGAACCACAGGGGTGAACACCATATATTTT.

The V and J genes are TRBV19 and TRBJ1-1, with 7 positions matching TRBD1. V shed 5 bases, J shed 2 bases, and the junction held 8 bases outside the gene matches. The CDR3 loop spans 15 amino acids. The germline V gene has CDR1 LNHDA and CDR2 SQIVND (reference sequence). The CDR3 loop is CASSFTGTANTEAFF. The CDR3 nucleotides read TGTGCCAGTAGTTTCACCGGGACAGCCAACACTGAAGCTTTCTTT.

CDR3 sequence (DNA): TGTGCCAGCAGTTACGACAGGTTGAACACCGGGGAGCTGTTTTTT. This encodes CASSYDRLNTGELFF. This chain joins TRBV6-5 and TRBJ2-2, with a possible D match to TRBD1 (6 bases). The CDR3 totals 15 residues. CDR1 is MNHEY, CDR2 SVGAGI, per germline. V was pared by 2 bases and J by 1 base, with 8 bases between.

This sequence joins TRBV2 and TRBJ2-5, with unresolved D. This CDR3 contains 13 residues. The V gene's germline CDR1 is SNHLY and CDR2 FYNNEI. CDR3 region: CVSRTATQETQYF. In nucleotides, the CDR3 is TGTGTCTCAAGAACGGCAACCCAAGAGACCCAGTACTTC.

The V gene is TRBV4-2, the J gene TRBJ2-7; D might be TRBD1 or TRBD2, each matching 6 bases. The CDR3 runs 16 residues. Germline V gene data show CDR1 as LGHNA and CDR2 as YNFKEQ. The V end was cut by 1 base, the J end by 2 bases, with 15 bases between. The CDR3 bases are TGTGCCAGCAGCCAAGGGGGCCGGAGGGGGACCTACGAGCAGTACTTC. Encoded protein: CASSQGGRRGTYEQYF.

The rearrangement links TRBV7-9 to TRBJ2-7, with TRBD2 matching over 14 bases. The trim removed 5 bases at V and 3 bases at J, leaving 6 bases unmatched. Germline V CDR1 and CDR2: SEHNR, FQNEAQ (reference sequence). The CDR3 is 16 amino acids. CDR3 nucleotide sequence: TGTGCCAGCAGCCGGGGACTAGCGGGAGTGTTCTACGAGCAGTACTTC. Protein: CASSRGLAGVFYEQYF.

V gene TRBV28 combines with J gene TRBJ2-1; 7 positions agree with TRBD2. Germline V gene data show CDR1 as MDHEN and CDR2 as SYDVKM. The trim removed 5 bases at V and 6 bases at J, leaving 10 bases unmatched. This CDR3 is built from 15 residues. Here the CDR3 reads CASSDTRTRINEQFF. CDR3 sequence (DNA): TGTGCCAGCAGTGATACCCGGACTAGGATCAATGAGCAGTTCTTC. The full variable domain, in which reference TRBV28 and TRBJ2-1 provide the parts outside the CDR3, is DVKVTQSSRYLVKRTGEKVFLECVQDMDHENMFWYRQDPGLGLRLIYFSYDVKMKEKGDIPEGYSVSREKKERFSLILESASTNQTSMYLCASSDTRTRINEQFFGPGTRLTVL.

The J gene is TRBJ2-5, the V gene TRBV25-1; weak D call: TRBD1 (5 bases). CDR1 and CDR2 from the germline V gene are MGHDK and SYGVNS. Trimming took off 10 bases at V and 5 bases at J, with 17 bases between the two ends. This CDR3 spans 13 amino acids. This CDR3 reads CATLEAGRETQYF. As DNA, the CDR3 is TGTGCCACCCTCGAGGCAGGGCGCGAGACCCAGTACTTC.

This chain uses TRBV6-1 with TRBJ2-5, with D hard to call. The V end was cut by 6 bases, the J end by 2 bases, with 10 bases between. CDR1 MNHNS and CDR2 SASEGT come from the germline V gene. CDR3 size: 13 residues. DNA of the CDR3: TGTGCCAGCAGCAAAAGGGATCAAGAGACCCAGTACTTC. This encodes CASSKRDQETQYF.

A note on this clone: Other DNA sequences in the sample encode the same CDR3. V is TRBV9 and J is TRBJ2-1, with TRBD2 matching over 13 bases. The CDR3 consists of 15 residues. Germline V gene data show CDR1 as SGDLS and CDR2 as YYNGEE. The V gene end was trimmed by 2 bases and the J gene end by 5 bases; junction bases not matched to a gene: 1. Written as DNA, the CDR3 is TGTGCCAGCAGCGTGGGACTAGCGGGAAACAATGAGCAGTTCTTC. This sequence encodes CASSVGLAGNNEQFF.

The chain joins TRBV9 to TRBJ1-1; D unresolved. From germline, CDR1 is SGDLS and CDR2 YYNGEE. V shed 3 bases and J shed 4 bases, with 13 bases lying between them. The length of the CDR3 is 14 residues. The CDR3 is CASSARIWGTEAFF. In DNA, the CDR3 is TGTGCCAGCAGCGCAAGAATTTGGGGCACTGAAGCTTTCTTT. Variable domain in full (rest from reference TRBV9 and TRBJ1-1): DSGVTQTPKHLITATGQRVTLRCSPRSGDLSVYWYQQSLDQGLQFLIQYYNGEERAKGNILERFSAQQFPDLHSELNLSSLELGDSALYFCASSARIWGTEAFFGQGTRLTVV.

The V call is TRBV5-1, the J call TRBJ2-7; the match to TRBD1 covers 7 bases. J lost 6 bases, V lost 1 base, and 7 bases had no gene match. Germline assignment: CDR1 SGHRS and CDR2 YFSETQ. The CDR3 is made up of 14 amino acids. Here the CDR3 DNA reads TGCGCCAGCAGCTTGTACGGGACAGTTGGCGAGCAGTACTTC. This encodes CASSLYGTVGEQYF.